The 3 T cell receptor beta chains in this list originate from one sample, sequenced in a study of blood T cell repertoires in COVID-19. Only in-frame clones appear in the TCRdb table, and some are missing; sequencing was by immunoSEQ multiplex PCR. The table records under 300,000 clones, around 84% of them present only once. The specimen was peripheral blood. The origin of the receptors is a young woman with acute or convalescent COVID-19.

The V call is TRBV27, the J call TRBJ1-4, with D unresolved. V dropped 6 bases and J dropped 10 bases, with 21 bases sitting between them. CDR1 is MNHEY, CDR2 SMNVEV, per germline (reference sequence). CDR3 length: 15 amino acids. The CDR3 DNA is TGTGCCAGCAGAGCTCCGGGCCGTGATGGAGGAAAACTGTTTTTT. The encoded protein is CASRAPGRDGGKLFF.

The genes are TRBV27 and TRBJ2-2; 11 bases line up with TRBD2. The CDR3 contains 16 residues. Germline V gene lookup returns CDR1 MNHEY and CDR2 SMNVEV (reference sequence). The V segment lost 5 bases and the J segment 7 bases; nucleotides outside the gene matches: 9. The CDR3 spells CASSPISGRGVGELFF. The CDR3 DNA reads TGTGCCAGCAGTCCTATTAGCGGGAGGGGGGTCGGGGAGCTGTTTTTT.

For the CDR3, the DNA is TGTGCCAGCAGTTCAGTGGGGCAGGGGGCCACTGAAGCTTTCTTT. Translated: CASSSVGQGATEAFF. The chain employs TRBV6-2 or TRBV6-3 and TRBJ1-1, with 8 positions matching TRBD1. CDR1 and CDR2 (germline): MNHEY, SVGEGT. Trimming cost V 4 bases and J 4 bases; bases outside gene matches: 8. There are 15 residues in the CDR3.